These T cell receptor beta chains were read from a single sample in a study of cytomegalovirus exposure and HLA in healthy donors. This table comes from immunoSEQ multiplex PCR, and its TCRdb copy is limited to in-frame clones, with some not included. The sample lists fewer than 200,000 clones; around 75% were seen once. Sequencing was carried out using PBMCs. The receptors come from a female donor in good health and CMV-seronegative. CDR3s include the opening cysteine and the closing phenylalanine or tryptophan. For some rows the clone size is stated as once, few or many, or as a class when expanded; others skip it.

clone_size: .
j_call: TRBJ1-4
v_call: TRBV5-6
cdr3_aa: CASNDTGGEPHEKLFF

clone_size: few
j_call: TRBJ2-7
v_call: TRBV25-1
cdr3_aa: CASSETDIYSYEQYF

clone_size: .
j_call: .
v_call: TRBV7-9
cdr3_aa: CASSPLRDRVSHYEQYF

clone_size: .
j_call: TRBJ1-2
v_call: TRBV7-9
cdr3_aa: CASSARALYGYTF

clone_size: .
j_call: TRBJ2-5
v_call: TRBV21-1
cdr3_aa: CASASGERETQYF

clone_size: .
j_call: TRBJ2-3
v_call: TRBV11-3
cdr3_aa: CASSSLVAETDTQYF

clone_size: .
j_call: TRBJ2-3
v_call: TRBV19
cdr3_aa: CASSLEAGLAGGLDTQYF

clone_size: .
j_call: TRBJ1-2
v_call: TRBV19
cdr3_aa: CASGQGTYGYTF

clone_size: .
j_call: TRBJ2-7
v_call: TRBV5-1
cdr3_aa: CACFKEKTAYEQYF

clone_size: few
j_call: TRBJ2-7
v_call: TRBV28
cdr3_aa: CASSSPAGTGTIQTYEQYF

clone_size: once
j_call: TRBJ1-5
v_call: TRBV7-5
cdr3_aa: CARSLWNRSSNQPQHF

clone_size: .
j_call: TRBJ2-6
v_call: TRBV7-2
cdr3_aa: CASSLAQVSGANVLTF

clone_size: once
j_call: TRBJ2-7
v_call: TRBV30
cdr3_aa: CAWSRGTGLRNEQYF

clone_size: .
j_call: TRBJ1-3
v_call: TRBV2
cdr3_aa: CASRKSLGQGSGNTIYF

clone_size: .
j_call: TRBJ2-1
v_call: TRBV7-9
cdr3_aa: CASSPDGLAGYNEQFF

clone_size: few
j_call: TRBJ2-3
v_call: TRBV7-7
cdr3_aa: CASSPGGWNTDTQYF

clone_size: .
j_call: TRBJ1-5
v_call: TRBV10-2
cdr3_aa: CASGDRGSQPQHF

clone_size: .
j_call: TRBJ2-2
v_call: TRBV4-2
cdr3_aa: CASSQETGMVGELFF

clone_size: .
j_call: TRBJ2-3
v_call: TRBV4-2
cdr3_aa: CASSQDLGGVEQYF

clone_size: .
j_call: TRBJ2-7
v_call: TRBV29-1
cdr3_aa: CSVSQGPGEQYF

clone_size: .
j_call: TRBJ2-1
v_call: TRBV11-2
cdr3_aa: CASSAGRAYNEQFF

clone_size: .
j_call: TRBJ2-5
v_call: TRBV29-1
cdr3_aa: CSAALSASETQYF

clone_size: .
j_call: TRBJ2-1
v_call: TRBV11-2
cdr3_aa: CASSPRGSGIYNEQFF

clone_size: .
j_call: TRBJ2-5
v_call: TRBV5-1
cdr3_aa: CASSHSGTGEETQYF

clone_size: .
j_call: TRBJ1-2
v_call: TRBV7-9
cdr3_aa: CSSSTADRIYGYTF

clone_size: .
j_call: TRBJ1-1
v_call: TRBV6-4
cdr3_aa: CASSERQGMNTEAFF

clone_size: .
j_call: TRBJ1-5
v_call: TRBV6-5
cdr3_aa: CASRTRANQPQHF

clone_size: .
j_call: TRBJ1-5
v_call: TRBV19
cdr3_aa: CASSISQGRVRQPQHF

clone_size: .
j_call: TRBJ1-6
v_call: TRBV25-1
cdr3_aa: CASRQGGNSPLHF

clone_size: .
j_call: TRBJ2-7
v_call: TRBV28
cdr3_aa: CASQTNSYEQYF

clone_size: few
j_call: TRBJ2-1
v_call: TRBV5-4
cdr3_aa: CASSPGLAGGMNEQFF

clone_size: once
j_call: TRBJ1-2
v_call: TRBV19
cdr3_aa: CASSIDLSFWGYTF

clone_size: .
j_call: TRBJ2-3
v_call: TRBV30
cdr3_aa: CAWKYRDKLTDTQYF

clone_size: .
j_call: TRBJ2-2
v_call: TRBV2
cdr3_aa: CASYRGTAGELFF

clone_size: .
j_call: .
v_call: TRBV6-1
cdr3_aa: CASTDLGTGGHEQYF